The TCR beta chain described here comes from a study of response to subunit inactivated influenza vaccine. Study conclusions and caveats: After each seasonal influenza vaccination, few new T cells are recruited, the authors suggested.

TCRdb used MiXCR to reprocess the RT-PCR reads, holding one entry per CDR3 protein. This table has about 830,000 distinct CDR3 sequences, about 18% appearing once. A few counts support this clonotype. Its antigen is still unknown. Germline assignment: CDR1 LNHNV and CDR2 YYDKDF (reference sequence). The CDR3 has 14 amino acids. With V trimmed by 1 base and J by 5 bases, 0 bases remained unmatched. The TCR sequence derives from a man aged 50 or older who received an inactivated influenza vaccine. The source was PBMCs from blood, collected 5 to 6 days after vaccination. V usage is TRBV15 and J usage is TRBJ1-2, with 11 bases aligning to TRBD1. The CDR3: CATSRGDRGYGYTF. Written as DNA, the CDR3 is TGTGCCACCAGCAGAGGGGACAGGGGGTATGGCTACACCTTC.